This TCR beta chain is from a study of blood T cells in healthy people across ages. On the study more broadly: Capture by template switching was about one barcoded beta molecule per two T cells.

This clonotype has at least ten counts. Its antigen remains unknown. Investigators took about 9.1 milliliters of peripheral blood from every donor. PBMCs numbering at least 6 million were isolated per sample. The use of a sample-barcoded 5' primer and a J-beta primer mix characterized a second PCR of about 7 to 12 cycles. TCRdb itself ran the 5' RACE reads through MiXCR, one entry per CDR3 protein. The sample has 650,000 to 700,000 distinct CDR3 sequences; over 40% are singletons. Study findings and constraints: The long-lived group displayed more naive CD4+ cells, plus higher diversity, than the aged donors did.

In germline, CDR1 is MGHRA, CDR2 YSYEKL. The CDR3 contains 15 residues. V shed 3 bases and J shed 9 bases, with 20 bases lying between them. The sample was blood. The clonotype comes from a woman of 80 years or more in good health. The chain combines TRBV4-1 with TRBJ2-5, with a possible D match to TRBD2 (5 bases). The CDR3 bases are TGCGCCAGCAGCCATTCATCCGGGATATCGGGTGCCCAGTACTTC. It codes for CASSHSSGISGAQYF.